The 5 T cell receptor beta chains reported below all come from one sample, sequenced in a study of graft-versus-host responses after intestinal transplantation. These receptors are not linked to any known antigen. Here immunoSEQ multiplex PCR was the method, and the copy in TCRdb shows in-frame clones only, minus some. The sample holds about 120,000 clones, just over 90% seen once. The specimen was unstimulated CD4+ T cells sorted from spleen or lymph node cells, collected before transplant. The origin of the receptors is a human donor who was the organ donor for an intestinal transplant.

V usage is TRBV5-1 and J usage is TRBJ1-2; 8 bases align to TRBD1. The V gene's germline CDR1 is SGHRS and CDR2 YFSETQ. Losses at the gene ends were 0 bases for V and 7 bases for J; bases not matched to a gene: 8. The length of the CDR3 is 15 residues. The CDR3 nucleotides are TGCGCCAGCAGCTTGGATCCGGGACAGGAGGCTGGCTACACCTTC. It translates to CASSLDPGQEAGYTF.

This chain uses TRBV28 with TRBJ1-1; a weak D match, TRBD1 (5 bases). The CDR3 consists of 13 residues. CDR1 MDHEN and CDR2 SYDVKM come from the germline V gene. V lost 7 bases and J 0 bases, leaving 9 bases between the germline ends. Here the CDR3 reads CASNRQLNTEAFF. DNA of the CDR3: TGTGCCAGCAATCGACAGTTGAACACTGAAGCTTTCTTT.

This chain uses TRBV19 with TRBJ1-3; D is perhaps TRBD1 (5 bases). Germline lookup yields CDR1 LNHDA and CDR2 SQIVND (reference sequence). The length of the CDR3 is 14 residues. Trimming stripped 7 bases from V and 0 bases from J, with 10 bases between. The CDR3 nucleotides read TGTGCCAGTAAGAGCGGGACCTCTGGAAACACCATATATTTT. Translating it yields CASKSGTSGNTIYF.

J is TRBJ2-7 and V is TRBV18, with TRBD2 matching over 9 bases. There are 15 residues in the CDR3. V lost 3 bases to trimming and J lost 6 bases; unmatched junction nucleotides: 9. From germline, CDR1 is KGHSH and CDR2 LQKENI. In DNA, the CDR3 is TGTGCCAGCTCACCTGAGACTAGCGGTGTCCGCGAGCAGTACTTC. It codes for CASSPETSGVREQYF.

The rearrangement uses TRBV14 and TRBJ1-1, with 7 bases that match TRBD1. The CDR3 extends over 15 amino acids. Germline values: CDR1 SGHDN, CDR2 FVKESK. V lost 4 bases and J lost 2; bases outside the gene matches: 7. CDR3 region: CASSPRQGHNTEAFF. CDR3 bases: TGTGCCAGCAGCCCCAGACAGGGCCATAACACTGAAGCTTTCTTT.